This is a list of T cell receptor beta chains from one sample in a study of T cell repertoires in cytomegalovirus infection. These receptors have no known antigen. A single record per CDR3 protein comes from TCRdb applying MiXCR to the reads. The data hold under 200,000 distinct CDR3 sequences, with about 22% observed a single time. This specimen was CD8+ T cells from cultured PBMCs, taken from culture after CMV antigen stimulation. These receptors were taken from a human donor in good health (CMV status not recorded). Some clones in this sample may be carry-over from other donors' samples. Both conserved end residues are part of each CDR3. D genes are given only for firm matches. Only some rows state a clone size, as once, few, many or a class for expanded clones.

CDR3: CASSFGTVPEAFF
DNA: TGTGCCAGCAGCTTCGGGACGGTACCTGAAGCTTTCTTT
J: TRBJ1-1
D: NA
size: NA
V: TRBV7-9

CDR3: CASSQGGQGAHQPQHF
DNA: TGCGCCAGCAGCCAGGGGGGACAGGGAGCACATCAGCCCCAGCATTTT
J: TRBJ1-5
D: TRBD1
size: few
V: TRBV4-1

CDR3: CASSSEGGTLYEQYF
DNA: TGTGCCAGCAGCTCAGAAGGGGGGACCCTCTACGAGCAGTACTTC
J: TRBJ2-7
D: NA
size: NA
V: TRBV7-9

CDR3: CASSLDTGELFF
DNA: TGTGCCAGCAGCTTAGACACCGGGGAGCTGTTTTTT
J: TRBJ2-2
D: NA
size: few
V: TRBV7-2

CDR3: CASSGTTGDNTEAFF
DNA: TGTGCCAGCAGCGGGACGACAGGCGACAACACTGAAGCTTTCTTT
J: TRBJ1-1
D: NA
size: few
V: TRBV7-9

CDR3: CASTQGETQYF
DNA: TGTGCCAGCACCCAGGGGGAGACCCAGTACTTC
J: TRBJ2-5
D: NA
size: few
V: TRBV12-3/TRBV12-4

CDR3: CASSSGPYEQYF
DNA: TGCGCCAGCAGCTCGGGGCCGTACGAGCAGTACTTC
J: TRBJ2-7
D: NA
size: many
V: TRBV5-1

CDR3: CASSLSKGAGNTIYF
DNA: TGTGCCAGCAGTTTATCGAAGGGGGCTGGAAACACCATATATTTT
J: TRBJ1-3
D: NA
size: NA
V: TRBV27

CDR3: CASRKGTEAFF
DNA: TGTGCCAGTAGAAAGGGGACTGAAGCTTTCTTT
J: TRBJ1-1
D: NA
size: NA
V: TRBV19

CDR3: CASSFMRAGTGELFF
DNA: TGTGCCAGCAGTTTCATGCGCGCGGGGACCGGGGAGCTGTTTTTT
J: TRBJ2-2
D: NA
size: once
V: TRBV12-3/TRBV12-4

CDR3: CASSHRAYSNEKLFF
DNA: TGTGCCAGCAGTCACAGGGCTTACTCTAATGAAAAACTGTTTTTT
J: TRBJ1-4
D: NA
size: many
V: TRBV7-8

CDR3: CASSLSRGRNQPQHF
DNA: TGTGCCAGCAGCTTAAGCAGGGGACGCAATCAGCCCCAGCATTTT
J: TRBJ1-5
D: NA
size: few
V: TRBV7-2

CDR3: CASSLGHSGYGYTF
DNA: TGTGCCAGCAGCTTAGGTCACTCAGGCTATGGCTACACCTTC
J: TRBJ1-2
D: NA
size: few
V: TRBV13

CDR3: CASSLASFSGGFPGANVLTF
DNA: TGTGCCAGCAGCTTGGCCTCGTTTAGCGGGGGGTTCCCTGGGGCCAACGTCCTGACTTTC
J: TRBJ2-6
D: TRBD2
size: many
V: TRBV5-6

CDR3: CATGTGGAYEQYF
DNA: TGTGCCACCGGGACAGGGGGCGCCTACGAGCAGTACTTC
J: TRBJ2-7
D: TRBD1
size: NA
V: TRBV15

CDR3: CAWRIRGLNYGYTF
DNA: TGTGCCTGGAGGATAAGGGGGCTTAACTATGGCTACACCTTC
J: TRBJ1-2
D: TRBD1
size: few
V: TRBV30

CDR3: CASSPVGGLETQYF
DNA: TGTGCCAGCAGTCCCGTCGGGGGGTTAGAGACCCAGTACTTC
J: TRBJ2-5
D: TRBD2
size: few
V: TRBV6-5

CDR3: CASSHVAQGNTEAFF
DNA: TGCGCCAGCAGCCACGTCGCCCAGGGTAACACTGAAGCTTTCTTT
J: TRBJ1-1
D: NA
size: few
V: TRBV4-3

CDR3: CASSLVARDTEAFF
DNA: TGTGCCAGCAGCTTAGTGGCCAGGGACACTGAAGCTTTCTTT
J: TRBJ1-1
D: NA
size: NA
V: TRBV7-9

CDR3: CASSVSMSYNEQFF
DNA: TGTGCCAGCAGCGTCAGTATGTCCTACAATGAGCAGTTCTTC
J: TRBJ2-1
D: NA
size: few
V: TRBV7-2

CDR3: CASSLRDSDTQYF
DNA: TGTGCCAGCAGCCTCCGGGATTCGGATACGCAGTATTTT
J: TRBJ2-3
D: NA
size: NA
V: TRBV9

CDR3: CASSLGHLNTEAFF
DNA: TGTGCCAGCAGTTTAGGACACCTCAACACTGAAGCTTTCTTT
J: TRBJ1-1
D: NA
size: many
V: TRBV28

CDR3: CASSLDGSPGELFF
DNA: TGTGCCAGCAGCTTAGACGGTAGCCCCGGGGAGCTGTTTTTT
J: TRBJ2-2
D: NA
size: once
V: TRBV7-9

CDR3: CASSHLRESGANVLTF
DNA: TGCGCCAGCAGCCATCTCAGGGAATCTGGGGCCAACGTCCTGACTTTC
J: TRBJ2-6
D: NA
size: few
V: TRBV4-3

CDR3: CASSLRFDEQYF
DNA: TGTGCCAGCAGCCTAAGATTCGACGAGCAGTACTTC
J: TRBJ2-7
D: NA
size: few
V: TRBV7-9

CDR3: CASSTIGDRGQETQYF
DNA: TGTGCCAGCAGCACTATAGGGGACAGGGGCCAGGAGACCCAGTACTTC
J: TRBJ2-5
D: TRBD1
size: NA
V: TRBV7-6

CDR3: CASSQTSYGYTF
DNA: TGTGCCAGCAGCCAAACCTCATATGGCTACACCTTC
J: TRBJ1-2
D: NA
size: NA
V: TRBV14

CDR3: CASSPPTGSTTDTQYF
DNA: TGTGCCAGCAGCCCACCGACAGGGTCCACAACAGATACGCAGTATTTT
J: TRBJ2-3
D: TRBD1
size: few
V: TRBV7-9

CDR3: CASSAGTDYGYTF
DNA: TGTGCCAGCAGCGCCGGGACAGACTATGGCTACACCTTC
J: TRBJ1-2
D: TRBD1
size: many
V: TRBV7-8

CDR3: CASTLSAGSNQPQHF
DNA: TGTGCCAGCACCCTAAGCGCAGGGAGCAATCAGCCCCAGCATTTT
J: TRBJ1-5
D: NA
size: NA
V: TRBV7-2

CDR3: CASSLEQVNTGELFF
DNA: TGTGCCAGCAGTTTGGAACAGGTCAACACCGGGGAGCTGTTTTTT
J: TRBJ2-2
D: NA
size: few
V: TRBV27

CDR3: CAIRNPSGGAGEADTQYF
DNA: TGTGCCATCAGGAACCCCTCCGGAGGGGCCGGAGAGGCAGATACGCAGTATTTT
J: TRBJ2-3
D: NA
size: NA
V: TRBV10-3

CDR3: CASTLLTGPNQPQHF
DNA: TGTGCCAGCACCCTACTGACAGGGCCCAATCAGCCCCAGCATTTT
J: TRBJ1-5
D: TRBD1
size: many
V: TRBV28

CDR3: CASSLKDTQYF
DNA: TGTGCCAGCAGCCTAAAAGATACGCAGTATTTT
J: TRBJ2-3
D: NA
size: few
V: TRBV7-8

CDR3: CASSPSPGDGNYGYTF
DNA: TGCGCCAGCAGCCCTAGTCCGGGGGACGGTAACTATGGCTACACCTTC
J: TRBJ1-2
D: NA
size: few
V: TRBV4-1

CDR3: CASSFIRSQAFF
DNA: TGTGCCAGCAGCTTTATTCGCAGTCAAGCTTTCTTT
J: TRBJ1-1
D: NA
size: many
V: TRBV11-2